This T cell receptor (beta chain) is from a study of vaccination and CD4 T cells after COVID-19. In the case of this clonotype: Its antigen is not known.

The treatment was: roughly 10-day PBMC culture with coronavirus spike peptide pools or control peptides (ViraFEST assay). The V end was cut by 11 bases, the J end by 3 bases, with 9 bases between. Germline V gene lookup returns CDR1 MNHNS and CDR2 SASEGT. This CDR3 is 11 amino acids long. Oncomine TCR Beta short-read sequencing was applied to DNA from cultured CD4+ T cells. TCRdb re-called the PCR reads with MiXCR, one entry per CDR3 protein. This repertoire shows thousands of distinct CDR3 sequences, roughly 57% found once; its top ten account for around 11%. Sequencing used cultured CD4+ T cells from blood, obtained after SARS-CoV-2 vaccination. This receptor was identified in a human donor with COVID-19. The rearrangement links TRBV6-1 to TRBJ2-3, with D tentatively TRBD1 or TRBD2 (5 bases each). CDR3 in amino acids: CAGGYTDTQYF. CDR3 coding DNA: TGTGCCGGGGGATATACAGATACGCAGTATTTT.